This T cell receptor beta chain was identified in a study of blood T cell repertoires in COVID-19 (dated by TCRdb to the early 2020s). Broadly, across the study: Samples covering the acute and convalescent phases of COVID-19 were provided by collaborators in the United States, Italy and Spain. The material from the prospective study consisted of cDNA or gDNA derived from T cells, B-cell-depleted T cells, or PBMCs. Subjects who had been exposed to COVID-19, were actively infected with it, or had recovered from it provided the deeply sampled blood TCRbeta repertoires that made up the dataset. The repertoires were released in a freely available public database intended as a resource for research on the immune response to SARS-CoV-2. The samples were drawn from the first 160 participants of the ongoing ImmuneRACE study and from some 1,300 subjects provided by 6 global collaborators. The sample metadata nearly always contained a de-identified subject ID, COVID-19 status, age in years and sex. Where available, HLA class I and class II types were obtained from metadata supplied by the sample provider rather than from assay-based typing.

A word on this clone: Its cognate antigen has yet to be identified. No base quality values were provided; no much bigger clone lies one nucleotide off.

Collaborating institutions collected whole blood in K2EDTA tubes following their own protocols. For TCRbeta analysis, collaborator samples were shipped as frozen whole blood, as isolated PBMCs, or as DNA extracted from either sample type. The trim is 4 bases for V and 6 bases for J, with a gap of 16 bases between the germline ends. The CDR3 contains 13 residues, cysteine and phenylalanine counted. The only DNA kept is the CDR3, 39 bases in frame from the first base. The germline V gene encodes CDR1 GTSNPN and CDR2 SVGIG (reference sequence). Points the paper makes about the study in general: Clinical and demographic metadata were provided uncurated, with the amount varying by source and participant.

TCRbeta CDR3 regions were amplified from genomic DNA using the immunoSEQ Assay, a bias-controlled multiplex PCR. As for the original processing: Within the assay, amplification of reference gene primers was used to estimate how many nucleated cells each sample contained. Sequence reads were collapsed and filtered to measure the absolute abundance of every unique TCRbeta CDR3 rearrangement. For each sample, productive Simpson clonality was calculated by taking the square root of Simpson's diversity index across productive rearrangements. Not all clones reach the TCRdb copy of this immuneACCESS table, which keeps in-frame sequences only. Checked studies attribute under half of the gap to unresolved V genes and leave the rest unexplained. V and J calls and clone size are given by that table; D and trimming were obtained from the DNA. The sample has approximately 190,000 clones on record, nearly 90% of them singletons. The leading ten clones occupy roughly 21% of the sample.

The sequencing sample was made of peripheral blood. The TCR was taken from a man aged 55 to 69 with active or convalescent COVID-19. The V and J segments used are TRBV30 and TRBJ2-7; there is no confident call for the D gene. The CDR3 reads CAWTSISGREQYF. DNA sequence: TGTGCCTGGACCTCCATTTCGGGTCGCGAGCAGTACTTC.